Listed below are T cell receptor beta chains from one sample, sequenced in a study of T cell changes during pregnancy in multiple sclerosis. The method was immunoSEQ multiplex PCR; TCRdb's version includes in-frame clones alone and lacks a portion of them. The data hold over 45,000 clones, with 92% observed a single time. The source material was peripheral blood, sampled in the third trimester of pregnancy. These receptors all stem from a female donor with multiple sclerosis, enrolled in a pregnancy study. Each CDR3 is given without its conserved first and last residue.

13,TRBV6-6,ASSSIRGGKETQY
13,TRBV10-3,AISEAPPRDTEQF
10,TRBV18,ASSTDTGELF
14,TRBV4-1,ASSQDGGLAAYEQY
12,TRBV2,ASLTGKDGDTIY
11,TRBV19,ASSSVVYNEQF
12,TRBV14,ASSQGRGNTEAF
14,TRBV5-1,ASSPRTSGITDTQY
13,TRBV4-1,ASSPPSGDTGELF
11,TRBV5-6,ASSFSPQGALF
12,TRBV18,ASSPTRGLNEQF
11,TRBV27,ASSFRGGFEQY
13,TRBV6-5,ASSADSRGLYEQY
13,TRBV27,ASASMAGTYNEQF
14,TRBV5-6,ASTFGLRGLDTEAF
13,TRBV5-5,ASSLARQLVGEQF
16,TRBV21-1,ASRLSGERFTNTGELF
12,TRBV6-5,ASRTMKDYGELF
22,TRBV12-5,ASGLVKTGQGVMRDGGSYNEQF
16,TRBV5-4,ASSPFPILAGGPNEQF
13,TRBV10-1,ASTGGTTTNEKLF
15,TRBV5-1,ASSLGGLAGGTDTQY
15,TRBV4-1,ASSQVLRQLNTDTQY
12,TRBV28,ASSQTVQNTEAF
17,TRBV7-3,ASSLWGSGTSGRYNEQF
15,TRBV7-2,ASSPTSGRALSGELF
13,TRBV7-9,ATGGGSGNTGELF
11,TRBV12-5,ASSWTGYTEAF
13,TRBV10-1,ASSERTGVSQPQH
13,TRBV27,ASRPSWSSYNEQF
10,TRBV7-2,ASSLSVYEQY
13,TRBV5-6,ASSFEGASNQPQH